A single T cell receptor (beta chain) is shown here with its context. It has no known antigen specificity. No base quality values were provided; no much bigger clone lies one nucleotide off. The data originate from a study of Ad26.COV2.S vaccination and SARS-CoV-2 variants (TCRdb year 2021). Some background on the complete study: Donors in the vaccine arm were drawn from COV1001, a multicentre, randomized, double-blind, placebo-controlled phase I-IIa trial testing Ad26.COV2.S in healthy adults. A total of 32 samples were included in the TCR-sequenced set, comprising around 19 Ad26.COV2.S vaccine recipients, 5 placebo recipients and 8 SARS-CoV-2 convalescent individuals. Ad26.COV2.S was administered intramuscularly at a dose of 5x10^10 or 1x10^11 viral particles, either as one shot or as two shots given 56 days apart. TCRbeta repertoire sequencing served as the tool for gauging how specific and how broad the SARS-CoV-2-reactive T cell receptors were following Ad26.COV2.S vaccination. Investigators remained blinded to trial group allocation during experiments and outcome assessment. Trial participants were randomized into five groups of five: low-dose or high-dose Ad26.COV2.S given once or twice, or placebo on both occasions. Overall study results and their limits: The authors noted that total T cell responses may have been underestimated by the TCR breadth and depth analyses. Spike-specific TCR breadth was higher in Ad26.COV2.S recipients than in placebo recipients (P = 0.0014). Comparable non-spike TCR breadth was observed between vaccine and placebo recipients, consistent with only spike being contained in the vaccine. Substantial breadth of spike-specific CD8+ and CD4+ T cell responses was reported after vaccination. Comparing responses between vaccine doses or regimens was not something the study was powered to do.

The immunoSEQ Assay was the method used to sequence TCRbeta CDR3 regions. After extraction, genomic DNA underwent amplification by bias-controlled multiplex PCR, followed by high-throughput sequencing. From the authors' description of their analysis: To quantify the absolute abundance of every unique TCRbeta CDR3 region, sequences were collapsed and filtered. T cell fraction was estimated by normalization of TCRbeta template counts to usable DNA, with usable DNA being measured through amplification of reference genes present in all nucleated cells. Repertoire TCRs were annotated as SARS-CoV-2-specific when V gene, CDR3 amino acid sequence and J gene were exactly matched to a known reactive TCR set. The reference SARS-CoV-2 TCR set was obtained from MIRA and was filtered for enrichment in COVID-19-positive ImmuneCODE repertoires, whereby public or cross-reactive TCRs were removed. Using the MIRA antigens, annotated TCRs were further analysed by specific ORF or by position within an ORF. Breadth was defined as annotated unique rearrangements over total unique productive rearrangements; depth was the summed frequency of those rearrangements. TCR breadth was compared between groups using two-sided Wilcoxon rank-sum tests. Sourced from immuneACCESS, this table was stored by TCRdb with only in-frame sequences that have V and J called. A share of the clones is absent; for the studies checked, an unresolved V gene accounts for under half, and the remainder has no known explanation. V, J and clone size are those of that table, while D and trimming were read from the DNA. Within this sample are approximately 450,000 clones, with around nine tenths of them counted one time only. The ten most abundant clones make up 9.5% to 15% of the sample.

The treatment or condition label corresponds to: around 19 received Ad26.COV2.S at low or high dose, single or two shots; roughly 5 received placebo; per-sample allocation not given. For vaccine and placebo recipients, the sequenced repertoires came from samples collected on day 63 after the first injection. Between 29 July and 7 August 2020, Cohort 1b enrolled about 27 adults aged 18-55 years at one site in Boston, USA. Ad26.COV2.S was a replication-incompetent adenovirus type 26 vector expressing a prefusion-stabilized SARS-CoV-2 spike protein from the original Wuhan strain. The TCR was taken from a person aged 18 to 65 who received the Ad26.COV2.S COVID-19 vaccine or a placebo. The sample here was peripheral blood, taken in a trial of Ad26.COV2.S vaccine versus placebo.

The DNA sequence is TGTGCCAGCAGCCAAGATGGCGGGCTGACAGAGACCCAGTACTTC. Its amino acids are CASSQDGGLTETQYF. The receptor chain draws on TRBV3-1 (or the pseudogene TRBV3-2) and TRBJ2-5; a tentative D match to TRBD2 spans 5 bases. The CDR3, cysteine through phenylalanine, is 15 amino acids long. The retained sequence is limited to the CDR3, 45 bases, with the frame set at the first base. The germline V gene (reference sequence) supplies CDR1 LGHDT and CDR2 YNNKEL. A distance of 12 bases separates the germline ends of V and J, which lose 0 bases and 4 bases respectively.